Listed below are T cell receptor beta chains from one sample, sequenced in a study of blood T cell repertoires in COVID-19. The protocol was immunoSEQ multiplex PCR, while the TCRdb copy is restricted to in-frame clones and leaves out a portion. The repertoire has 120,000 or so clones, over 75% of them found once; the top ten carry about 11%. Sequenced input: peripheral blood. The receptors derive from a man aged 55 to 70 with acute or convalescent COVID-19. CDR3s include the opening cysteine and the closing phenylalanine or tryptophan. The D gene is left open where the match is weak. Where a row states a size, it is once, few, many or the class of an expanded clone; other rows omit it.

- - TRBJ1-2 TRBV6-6 TGTGCCAGCAGTCCGGGGGGGGATTTCTATGGCTACACCTTC CASSPGGDFYGYTF
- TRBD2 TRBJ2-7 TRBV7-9 TGTGCCAGCAGCTTTAGGCTAGCGGGAGAAGAAGACGAGCAGTACTTC CASSFRLAGEEDEQYF
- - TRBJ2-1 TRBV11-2 TGTGCCAGCGGTGGGCGGGCCGACTACAATGAGCAGTTCTTC CASGGRADYNEQFF
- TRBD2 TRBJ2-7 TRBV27 TGTGCCAGCAGTTTACGGACTAGATCCCCAGACGAGCAGTACTTC CASSLRTRSPDEQYF
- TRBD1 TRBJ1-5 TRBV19 TGTGCCAGTAGCTCGGACAGGAGCAATCAGCCCCAGCATTTT CASSSDRSNQPQHF
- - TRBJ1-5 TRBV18 TGTGCCAGCTCACCTTCGTATAGCAATCAGCCCCAGCATTTT CASSPSYSNQPQHF
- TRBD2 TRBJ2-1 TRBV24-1 TGTGCCACCACGGCCTACCTTCGGGGACTAGCGGGAGGGCCTTGCAATGAGCAGTTCTTC CATTAYLRGLAGGPCNEQFF
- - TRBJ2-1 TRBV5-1 TGCGCCAGCACCTACTACGGTGAGCAGTTCTTC CASTYYGEQFF
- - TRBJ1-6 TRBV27 TGTGCCAGCAGTCCCGGGGGTCATTCACCCCTCCACTTT CASSPGGHSPLHF
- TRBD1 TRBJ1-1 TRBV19 TGTGCCAGTAGATTAATGCCGGGACAGGGGACCACTGAAGCTTTCTTT CASRLMPGQGTTEAFF
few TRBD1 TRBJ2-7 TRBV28 TGTGCCAGCAGTGGCATAGACAGGGTGGTTAGGAACGAGCAGTACTTC CASSGIDRVVRNEQYF
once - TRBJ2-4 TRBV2 TGTGCCAGCAGTGAAGCGAGGGACATTCAGTACTTC CASSEARDIQYF
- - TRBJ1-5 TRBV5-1 TGCGCCAGCAGCTTGGGGGCAGATCAGCCCCAGCATTTT CASSLGADQPQHF
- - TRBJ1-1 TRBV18 TGTGCCAGCTTGGGGCCAGAGAACACTGAAGCTTTCTTT CASLGPENTEAFF
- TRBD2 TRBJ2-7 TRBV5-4 TGTGCCAGCAGCTTGGGGCTAGCGGGAGTGTACGAGCAGTACTTC CASSLGLAGVYEQYF
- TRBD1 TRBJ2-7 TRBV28 TGTGCCAGCAATCCAGCCGGGACAGGGGGCAACGAGCAGTACTTC CASNPAGTGGNEQYF
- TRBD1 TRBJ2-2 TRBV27 TGTGCCAGCAGTTTTTCTTTCATGCCGGACAGGGGACGATCCGGGGAGCTGTTTTTT CASSFSFMPDRGRSGELFF